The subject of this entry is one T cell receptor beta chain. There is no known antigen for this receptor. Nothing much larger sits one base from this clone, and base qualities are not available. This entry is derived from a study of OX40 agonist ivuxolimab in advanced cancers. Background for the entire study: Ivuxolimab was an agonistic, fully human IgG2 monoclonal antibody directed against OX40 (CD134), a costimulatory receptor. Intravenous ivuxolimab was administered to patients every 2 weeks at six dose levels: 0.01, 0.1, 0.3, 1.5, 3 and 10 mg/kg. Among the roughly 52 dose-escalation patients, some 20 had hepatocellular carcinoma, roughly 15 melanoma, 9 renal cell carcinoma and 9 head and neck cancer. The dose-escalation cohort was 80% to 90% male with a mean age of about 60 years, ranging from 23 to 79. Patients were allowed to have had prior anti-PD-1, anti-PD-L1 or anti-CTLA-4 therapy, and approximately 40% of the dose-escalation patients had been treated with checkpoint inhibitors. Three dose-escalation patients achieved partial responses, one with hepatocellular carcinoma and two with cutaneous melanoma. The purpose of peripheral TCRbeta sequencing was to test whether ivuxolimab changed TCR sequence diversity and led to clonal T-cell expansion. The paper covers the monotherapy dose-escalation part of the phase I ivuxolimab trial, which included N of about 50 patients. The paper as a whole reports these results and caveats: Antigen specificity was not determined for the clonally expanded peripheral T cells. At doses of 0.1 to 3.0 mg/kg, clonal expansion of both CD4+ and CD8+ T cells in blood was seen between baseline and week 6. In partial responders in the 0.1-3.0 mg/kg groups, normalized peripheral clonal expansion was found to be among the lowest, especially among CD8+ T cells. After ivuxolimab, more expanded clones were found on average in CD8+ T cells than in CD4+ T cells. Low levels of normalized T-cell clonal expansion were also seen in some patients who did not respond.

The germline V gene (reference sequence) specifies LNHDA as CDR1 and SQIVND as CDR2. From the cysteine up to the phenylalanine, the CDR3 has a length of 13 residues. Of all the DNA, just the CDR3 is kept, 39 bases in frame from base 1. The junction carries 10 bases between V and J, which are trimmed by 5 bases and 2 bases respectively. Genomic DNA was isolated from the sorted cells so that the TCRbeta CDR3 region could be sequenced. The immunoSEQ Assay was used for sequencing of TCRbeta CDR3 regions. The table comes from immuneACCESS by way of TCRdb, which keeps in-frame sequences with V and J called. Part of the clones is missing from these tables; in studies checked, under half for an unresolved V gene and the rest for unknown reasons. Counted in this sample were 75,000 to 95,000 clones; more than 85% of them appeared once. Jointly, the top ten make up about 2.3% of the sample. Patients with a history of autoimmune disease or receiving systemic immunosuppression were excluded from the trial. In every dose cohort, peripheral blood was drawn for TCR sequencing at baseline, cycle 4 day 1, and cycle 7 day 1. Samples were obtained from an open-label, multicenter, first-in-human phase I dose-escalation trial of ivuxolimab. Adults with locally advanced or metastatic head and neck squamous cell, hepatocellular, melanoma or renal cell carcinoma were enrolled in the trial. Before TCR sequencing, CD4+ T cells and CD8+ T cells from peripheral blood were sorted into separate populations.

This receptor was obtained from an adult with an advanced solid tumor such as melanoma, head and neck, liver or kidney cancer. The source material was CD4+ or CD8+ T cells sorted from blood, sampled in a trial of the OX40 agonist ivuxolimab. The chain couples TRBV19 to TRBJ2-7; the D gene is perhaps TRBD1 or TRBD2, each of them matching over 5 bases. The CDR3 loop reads CASSRQGAYEQYF. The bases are TGTGCCAGTAGTCGTCAGGGAGCCTACGAGCAGTACTTC.